The clone carrying this T cell receptor beta chain was recorded at least ten times. From the 5' RACE reads, TCRdb called clonotypes with MiXCR, one entry per CDR3 protein. Here the sample spans approximately 69,000 distinct CDR3 sequences, roughly 5.3% being singletons. This CDR3 has 11 amino acids. V dropped 6 bases and J dropped 4 bases, with 6 bases sitting between them. CDR1 and CDR2 from the germline V gene are KGHSH and LQKENI. This sample is drawn from a study of CD8 T cells in ankylosing spondylitis. The sequence was obtained from a male donor with ankylosing spondylitis or in good health (not recorded which). Material for sequencing was blood, either unsorted or a sorted T cell fraction (not recorded which). V is TRBV18 and J is TRBJ2-5; D not certain. The CDR3 protein is CASSGGETQYF. CDR3 sequence (DNA): TGTGCCAGCTCGGGTGGAGAGACCCAGTACTTC.